The 26 T cell receptor beta chains reported below all come from one sample, sequenced in a study of blood T cell repertoires in COVID-19. Clones were read by immunoSEQ multiplex PCR, and TCRdb kept only the in-frame ones, dropping some. The sample yields approximately 170,000 clones, 84% seen once. Material: peripheral blood. These TCRs come from a woman aged 70-85 years with COVID-19, enrolled during active disease.

The genes are TRBV5-4 and TRBJ1-2; 9 bases align to TRBD1. J lost 2 bases, V lost 4 bases, and 6 bases had no gene match. The CDR3 loop spans 15 amino acids. Germline CDR1 SGHNT, CDR2 YYREEE (reference sequence). The CDR3 bases are TGTGCCAGCAGCCTGCCGGGACAGGGCAACTATGGCTACACCTTC. Translated: CASSLPGQGNYGYTF.

The CDR3 here is CASSPGAGGTYNEQFF. The DNA for the CDR3 is TGTGCCAGCAGCCCAGGGGCGGGGGGGACCTACAATGAGCAGTTCTTC. The chain is built from TRBV9 and TRBJ2-1; 9 bases agree with TRBD2. The length of the CDR3 is 16 residues. V shed 4 bases, J shed 2 bases, and the junction held 7 bases outside the gene matches. Germline CDR1 is SGDLS and CDR2 is YYNGEE. Full variable domain (outside the CDR3, taken from reference TRBV9 and TRBJ2-1): DSGVTQTPKHLITATGQRVTLRCSPRSGDLSVYWYQQSLDQGLQFLIQYYNGEERAKGNILERFSAQQFPDLHSELNLSSLELGDSALYFCASSPGAGGTYNEQFFGPGTRLTVL.

The chain is built from TRBV27 and TRBJ1-1; D remains ambiguous. This CDR3 region has 15 residues. V shed 0 bases and J shed 1 base, with 9 bases lying between them. The germline CDR1 and CDR2 sequences are MNHEY and SMNVEV (reference sequence). CDR3 bases: TGTGCCAGCAGTTTATCGATTGGCGGGAACACTGAAGCTTTCTTT. It codes for CASSLSIGGNTEAFF.

This rearrangement joins TRBV7-2 to TRBJ2-3; D is perhaps TRBD2 (7 bases). Deletions cut 8 bases from V and 10 bases from J, with 25 bases between. The CDR3 consists of 15 residues. Germline CDR1 and CDR2: SGHTA and FQGNSA. For the CDR3, the DNA is TGTGCCAGCGCCCCGGGGGTGCAAGGGGGGAGGGCGCAGTATTTT. Its translation: CASAPGVQGGRAQYF. Looking up the rest from reference TRBV7-2 and TRBJ2-3 gives the full variable domain: GAGVSQSPSNKVTEKGKDVELRCDPISGHTALYWYRQSLGQGLEFLIYFQGNSAPDKSGLPSDRFSAERTGGSVSTLTIQRTQQEDSAVYLCASAPGVQGGRAQYFGPGTRLTVL.

The chain carries TRBV5-1 and TRBJ2-7; 14 bases are a match to TRBD2. V was clipped by 4 bases and J by 4 bases; unmatched bases: 13. The CDR3 is made up of 18 amino acids. Germline assignment: CDR1 SGHRS and CDR2 YFSETQ. CDR3 in amino acids: CASSATGTSGGRLYEQYF. CDR3 in DNA: TGCGCCAGCAGCGCGACCGGGACTAGCGGGGGAAGGTTGTACGAGCAGTACTTC.

The chain links TRBV3-1 (or the pseudogene TRBV3-2) to TRBJ2-5; TRBD2 matches 8 bases. CDR3 size: 14 residues. J was trimmed by 1 base and V by 9 bases; bases with no gene match: 7. Germline CDR1 and CDR2: LGHDT and YNNKEL (reference sequence). CDR3 residues: CASVLSGTQETQYF. CDR3 DNA sequence: TGTGCCAGTGTCCTTAGCGGGACCCAAGAGACCCAGTACTTC.

The rearrangement uses TRBV7-8 and TRBJ2-1, with D maybe TRBD2 (6 bases). V gave up 5 bases and J gave up 0 bases, with 17 bases separating them. The germline gives CDR1 SGHVS, CDR2 FQNEAQ. This CDR3 has 17 amino acids. In nucleotides, the CDR3 is TGTGCCAGCAGCCAAGGCTTGGGGAGGAGCTCCTACAATGAGCAGTTCTTC. Its translation: CASSQGLGRSSYNEQFF.

This sequence joins TRBV27 and TRBJ2-1, with a weak D call TRBD2 (5 bases). The CDR3 runs 14 residues. V was shortened by 5 bases and J by 8 bases, with 16 bases between the two germline ends. The V gene's germline CDR1 is MNHEY and CDR2 SMNVEV (reference sequence). The CDR3 DNA reads TGTGCCAGCAGTCCCGCCGGGGAGCGGCATGAGCAGTTCTTC. This gives the protein CASSPAGERHEQFF.

The rearrangement links TRBV13 to TRBJ2-1; 8 nucleotides agree with TRBD1. Germline lookup yields CDR1 PRHDT and CDR2 FYEKMQ (reference sequence). V shed 5 bases and J 5 bases; nucleotides not matched to a gene: 20. CDR3 length: 19 residues. The CDR3 reads CASSEPGQVTGVGNNEQFF. The CDR3 region has the DNA TGTGCCAGCAGCGAACCGGGACAGGTGACCGGTGTGGGAAACAATGAGCAGTTCTTC.

The table lists this clone with a few counts. The chain joins TRBV28 to TRBJ1-2; 8 positions match TRBD1. The germline gives CDR1 MDHEN, CDR2 SYDVKM. This CDR3 region has 12 residues. The J segment lost 10 bases and the V segment lost 3 bases, leaving 4 bases of the junction unmatched. CDR3 amino acids: CASSLGQADYTF. CDR3 nucleotide sequence: TGTGCCAGCAGTTTGGGACAGGCGGACTACACCTTC.

This chain connects TRBV30 to TRBJ1-2; no reliable D call. In germline, CDR1 is GTSNPN, CDR2 SVGIG (reference sequence). This CDR3 has 15 residues. Trimming stripped 2 bases from V and 4 bases from J, with 17 bases between. DNA for the CDR3: TGTGCCTGGAGTAGTTCGGGGTCTCTACGCTATGGCTACACCTTC. This translates into CAWSSSGSLRYGYTF.

A few counts support this clone. The chain couples TRBV6-5 to TRBJ1-3, with D uncertain. Germline V CDR1 and CDR2: MNHEY, SVGAGI. Trimming took 4 bases from V and 3 from J, leaving 4 bases between them. CDR3 length equals 12 residues. The CDR3 sequence is CASSSGGNTIYF. CDR3 DNA: TGTGCCAGCAGTTCGGGTGGAAACACCATATATTTT.

The chain combines TRBV28 with TRBJ2-4, with 7 bases lining up with TRBD2. CDR3 size: 14 residues. V gave up 3 bases and J gave up 10 bases; unmatched junction bases: 9. CDR1 and CDR2 (germline): MDHEN, SYDVKM. CDR3 loop: CASSLLAGTRIQYF. DNA for the CDR3: TGTGCCAGCAGTTTGTTAGCGGGCACGCGAATTCAGTACTTC.

The gene calls are TRBV27 and TRBJ2-7; D may be TRBD2 (6 bases). Germline-derived CDR1 and CDR2 are MNHEY and SMNVEV (reference sequence). V lost 3 bases to trimming and J lost 4 bases, with 13 bases between them. The CDR3 is 14 residues long. The CDR3 nucleotides are TGTGCCAGCAGTTTGAGCGGGCCTAAATACGAGCAGTACTTC. Translation gives CASSLSGPKYEQYF.

The chain combines TRBV27 with TRBJ1-2, with 11 bases aligning to TRBD1. After removal of 6 bases from V and 7 bases from J, the junction contained 4 bases not matched to a gene. The germline CDR1 and CDR2 sequences are MNHEY and SMNVEV (reference sequence). This CDR3 spans 13 amino acids. CDR3 protein: CASSGQGAVGYTF. The CDR3 DNA reads TGTGCCAGCAGCGGACAGGGGGCGGTTGGCTACACCTTC.

V usage is TRBV28 and J usage is TRBJ2-7, with D possibly matching TRBD1 (5 bases). The CDR3 totals 13 residues. Trimming removed 6 bases from V and 0 bases from J, with 9 bases in between. Germline V CDR1 and CDR2: MDHEN, SYDVKM. The CDR3 DNA reads as TGTGCCAGCAGACGACAGAGCTCCTACGAGCAGTACGTC. Translation gives CASRRQSSYEQYV.

J is TRBJ1-1 and V is TRBV10-3; 8 bases fit TRBD1. This CDR3 region has 13 residues. Germline CDR1 reads ENHRY; CDR2 reads SYGVKD. Germline trimming cut 6 bases from V and 2 bases from J; bases unmatched to any gene: 2. DNA for the CDR3: TGTGCCATCAGCGGACAGGGCAACACTGAAGCTTTCTTT. This codes for CAISGQGNTEAFF.

V usage is TRBV2 and J usage is TRBJ2-1; TRBD2 matches at 7 bases. This CDR3 comprises 14 residues. With 6 bases clipped from V and 7 bases from J, the junction kept 9 bases outside the gene matches. CDR1 and CDR2 from the germline V gene are SNHLY and FYNNEI. The CDR3 DNA sequence: TGTGCCAGCAGGGGGGTTAGAGCGGGGAATGAGCAGTTCTTC. Protein sequence: CASRGVRAGNEQFF.

This clone was observed once. The chain has TRBV3-1 (or the pseudogene TRBV3-2) and TRBJ1-4, with 7 bases that match TRBD1. The CDR3 consists of 17 residues. Germline CDR1 and CDR2: LGHDT and YNNKEL (reference sequence). V shed 0 bases and J 14 bases; nucleotides not matched to a gene: 18. CDR3 protein: CASSQDGTMRGPVGLFF. DNA of the CDR3: TGTGCCAGCAGCCAAGATGGTACTATGAGGGGGCCGGTGGGGCTGTTTTTT.

The genes are TRBV4-2 and TRBJ1-2; D not certain. The CDR3 extends over 15 amino acids. Germline CDR1 reads LGHNA; CDR2 reads YNFKEQ. V dropped 5 bases and J dropped 8 bases, with 21 bases sitting between them. CDR3 DNA sequence: TGTGCCAGCAGCATTTCGGCGGGATCCCATGAGGGCTACACCTTC. Its protein product is CASSISAGSHEGYTF.

This clone has a single count. V is TRBV6-5 and J is TRBJ1-2; the D is unclear. The V and J ends lost 8 bases and 5 bases respectively, with 15 bases between them. The V gene's germline CDR1 is MNHEY and CDR2 SVGAGI. The CDR3 is 13 residues long. The CDR3 sequence is CASRSPTFYGYTF. In nucleotides, the CDR3 is TGTGCCAGCCGATCCCCCACTTTTTATGGCTACACCTTC.

V gene TRBV2 combines with J gene TRBJ1-1, with a possible D match to TRBD1 (6 bases). The CDR3 covers 14 residues. The germline CDR1 and CDR2 sequences are SNHLY and FYNNEI. Between the trimmed V and J ends, which lost 6 bases and 2 bases, there was a span of 13 bases. CDR3 nucleotide sequence: TGTGCCAGCAGAGACAGGTTATTTAACACTGAAGCTTTCTTT. Its translation: CASRDRLFNTEAFF.

This clone counts as medium-sized (0.01 to 0.1%). V and J are TRBV3-1 (or the pseudogene TRBV3-2) and TRBJ1-2; D remains ambiguous. This CDR3 has 15 residues. Germline CDR1 is LGHDT and CDR2 is YNNKEL (reference sequence). V lost 0 bases, J lost 8 bases, and 16 bases lay in between. CDR3 residues: CASSQEGGFRTGYTF. The CDR3 DNA reads as TGTGCCAGCAGCCAAGAGGGCGGGTTTAGGACGGGCTACACCTTC.

The chain has TRBV3-1 (or the pseudogene TRBV3-2) and TRBJ2-2; TRBD2 agrees at 10 bases. From germline, CDR1 is LGHDT and CDR2 YNNKEL (reference sequence). The CDR3 has 16 amino acids. V shed 7 bases and J 9 bases; nucleotides not matched to a gene: 14. This CDR3 is CASTHSSGGALRELFF. CDR3 DNA: TGTGCCAGCACCCATTCGAGCGGGGGGGCGTTGCGGGAGCTGTTTTTT.

V usage is TRBV18 and J usage is TRBJ1-3, with D maybe TRBD1 (6 bases). Germline V gene sequence: CDR1 KGHSH, CDR2 LQKENI. CDR3 length: 16 residues. Trimming removed 3 bases from V and 0 bases from J, with 12 bases in between. The CDR3 nucleotides are TGTGCCAGCTCACCCCGGGACACCATCTCTGGAAACACCATATATTTT. Translating gives CASSPRDTISGNTIYF.

V usage is TRBV7-2 and J usage is TRBJ2-7, with 7 bases identical to TRBD1. This CDR3 is built from 15 residues. The J segment lost 4 bases and the V segment lost 4 bases, leaving 10 bases of the junction unmatched. The germline V gene has CDR1 SGHTA and CDR2 FQGNSA. This CDR3 reads CASSSRTGPVYEQYV. CDR3 DNA sequence: TGTGCCAGCAGCTCTAGGACAGGCCCCGTTTACGAGCAGTACGTC.